This T cell receptor beta chain was captured by sequencing in a study of blood T cell repertoires in COVID-19. Study summary: The cDNA or gDNA used as material had been derived from T cells, B-cell-depleted T cells, or PBMCs.

The CDR3 is made up of 15 amino acids. CDR1 SGHNT and CDR2 YYREEE come from the germline V gene (reference sequence). Germline trimming cut 3 bases from V and 4 bases from J; bases unmatched to any gene: 3. Per the original methods: Reference gene primer amplification gave nucleated cell count estimates. TCRdb's copy holds only in-frame clones and misses some; the assay was immunoSEQ multiplex PCR. Clone size and V and J calls were adopted from that table, with D and trimming inferred from the DNA. This sample has fewer than 350,000 clones, with roughly 89% found just once. Cohort allocation depended upon clinical history that participants reported. Recovered status applied to Cohort 3 donors who had two consecutive negative PCRs. It also applied to those with clearance or with symptom resolution.

The rearrangement joins TRBV5-4 to TRBJ2-5, with 13 bases that match TRBD2. This sequence originates from a woman between 40 and 50 years old who had recovered from COVID-19. The sequencing sample was made of PBMCs or T cells enriched from blood (not recorded which). The CDR3 loop is CASSSRTSGGETQYF. The DNA for the CDR3 is TGTGCCAGCAGCTCCCGGACTAGCGGGGGAGAGACCCAGTACTTC.